This T cell receptor (beta chain) was observed in a study of CD8 T cells in ankylosing spondylitis. Notes on the study in general: CD8+ cells made up the disease-linked clones, which were relatively rare in peripheral blood. A motif in TCR beta, a set of under ten highly homologous variants, appeared characteristic of ankylosing spondylitis blood. Some motif variants had been reported before (in reactive arthritis synovial fluid and blood). Reportedly, significant enrichment of disease-linked clones occurred in matched ankylosing spondylitis synovial fluid.

The authors made TCR beta libraries by quantitative 5'-RACE with molecular barcodes. TCRdb analysed the 5' RACE reads with MiXCR anew, one entry per CDR3 protein. The sample has approximately 520,000 distinct CDR3 sequences; about 5% are singletons. This clonotype was recorded at least ten times. Its matching antigen is unknown. Trimming took off 6 bases at V and 4 bases at J, with 25 bases between the two ends. Germline V CDR1 and CDR2: SGHRS, YFSETQ. The CDR3 is made up of 17 amino acids. V is TRBV5-1 and J is TRBJ1-1; D is unresolved. The clonotype was recovered from a male donor with ankylosing spondylitis. The sequencing input was blood, either unsorted or a sorted T cell fraction (not recorded which). In nucleotides, the CDR3 is TGCGCCAGCACCTCAGGATATCTTGTCGCTCCCGTCACTGAAGCTTTCTTT. Amino acids: CASTSGYLVAPVTEAFF.